The next 23 T cell receptor beta chains were all read from a single sample in a study of T cell changes during pregnancy in multiple sclerosis. Clones were read by immunoSEQ multiplex PCR, and TCRdb kept only the in-frame ones, dropping some. The sample has tens of thousands of clones, over 85% seen once. The sample consisted of CD8+ T cells from peripheral blood mononuclear cells, taken after pregnancy. The receptors stem from a female donor with multiple sclerosis, enrolled in a pregnancy study.

The rearrangement uses TRBV5-8 and TRBJ2-7, with 7 bases matching TRBD2. This CDR3 region has 13 residues. Germline CDR1 reads SGHTS; CDR2 reads YDEGEE. With V trimmed by 4 bases and J by 2 bases, 3 bases remained unmatched. CDR3 in DNA: TGTGCCAGCAGCAGGGACTACGCCTACGAGCAGTACTTC. This translates into CASSRDYAYEQYF.

The J gene is TRBJ2-2, the V gene TRBV30; 9 bases are a match to TRBD1. V lost 6 bases to trimming and J lost 5 bases; unmatched junction nucleotides: 7. Germline lookup yields CDR1 GTSNPN and CDR2 SVGIG (reference sequence). The CDR3 is 14 residues long. In DNA, the CDR3 is TGTGCCTGTCCCGGGACAGGGCTTACCGGGGAGCTGTTTTTT. This encodes CACPGTGLTGELFF.

The rearrangement links TRBV6-5 to TRBJ2-7; 12 bases are shared with TRBD2. The CDR3 runs 15 residues. The ends lost 1 base at V and 5 bases at J; junction bases unmatched: 3. Per germline, CDR1 MNHEY and CDR2 SVGAGI. In nucleotides, the CDR3 is TGTGCCAGCAGTTACTATGGACTAGCGGGGAACGAGCAGTACTTC. It codes for CASSYYGLAGNEQYF.

This rearrangement joins TRBV7-9 to TRBJ2-3; no firm D call. The CDR3 totals 16 residues. Germline CDR1 reads SEHNR; CDR2 reads FQNEAQ (reference sequence). V lost 6 bases and J lost 3, with 19 bases in between. The CDR3 coding sequence is TGTGCCAGCAGTCAAAGTCGGAACAGTGTTACAGATACGCAGTATTTT. This gives the protein CASSQSRNSVTDTQYF.

The chain carries TRBV6-1 and TRBJ1-5; no definite D call. The CDR3 has 13 amino acids. V lost 7 bases, J lost 0 bases, and 7 bases lay in between. CDR1 and CDR2 from the germline V gene are MNHNS and SASEGT. The CDR3 loop is CASIMYSNQPQHF. The CDR3 DNA is TGTGCCAGCATTATGTATAGCAATCAGCCCCAGCATTTT.

The CDR3 loop reads CASRFGGNEQFF. In DNA, the CDR3 is TGTGCCAGCAGGTTCGGGGGCAATGAGCAGTTCTTC. The genes are TRBV5-4 and TRBJ2-1; D perhaps matches TRBD2 (6 bases). The germline V and J ends were trimmed by 5 bases and 6 bases, with 9 bases remaining between them. Germline V CDR1 and CDR2: SGHNT, YYREEE (reference sequence). The CDR3 extends over 12 amino acids.

The V gene is TRBV4-3, the J gene TRBJ1-5; 8 bases are shared with TRBD1. Germline lookup yields CDR1 LGHNA and CDR2 YSLEER. There are 17 residues in the CDR3. Trimming cost V 3 bases and J 6 bases; bases outside gene matches: 13. The DNA of the CDR3 is TGCGCCAGCAGCCAGGCCTTTCCAGGGGGCTTGAGTCAGCCCCAGCATTTT. Translation gives CASSQAFPGGLSQPQHF.

CDR3 in amino acids: CASSVSGSRDEQFF. The CDR3 DNA reads as TGTGCCAGCAGCGTTAGCGGGAGTCGCGATGAGCAGTTCTTC. The rearrangement joins TRBV9 to TRBJ2-1; 9 nucleotides match TRBD2. V was pared by 2 bases and J by 8 bases, with 5 bases of the junction left unmatched. This CDR3 comprises 14 residues. The germline V gene has CDR1 SGDLS and CDR2 YYNGEE.

The rearrangement joins TRBV27 to TRBJ2-7; a possible D gene is TRBD1 (6 bases). V was shortened by 5 bases and J by 6 bases, with 14 bases between the two germline ends. Germline V lookup: CDR1 MNHEY, CDR2 SMNVEV (reference sequence). The CDR3 runs to 13 residues. In DNA, the CDR3 is TGTGCCAGCAGTATTACAGGGCAGAGCGAGCAGTACTTC. It yields the protein CASSITGQSEQYF.

Only one count was recorded for this clone. This chain joins TRBV6-6 and TRBJ2-2; TRBD1 is a possible D gene (5 bases). CDR1 MNHNY and CDR2 SVGAGI come from the germline V gene (reference sequence). The CDR3 extends over 16 amino acids. V gave up 4 bases and J gave up 3 bases, with 15 bases separating them. CDR3 protein: CASSSLRWGDTGELFF. The DNA of the CDR3 is TGTGCCAGCAGTTCCCTGCGTTGGGGCGACACCGGGGAGCTGTTTTTT.

CDR3 sequence (DNA): TGTGCCAGCAGCCAATCTTCAGGGGGCTCCTACGAGCAGTACTTC. This encodes CASSQSSGGSYEQYF. J is TRBJ2-5 and V is TRBV4-2, with 7 bases matching TRBD1. The J call may be incorrect, as the DNA end agrees better with TRBJ2-7. Germline V CDR1 and CDR2: LGHNA, YNFKEQ. The CDR3 sequence is 15 residues long.

The rearrangement links TRBV5-8 to TRBJ2-1; 11 positions match TRBD2. There are 15 residues in the CDR3. Per germline, CDR1 SGHTS and CDR2 YDEGEE. J lost 6 bases, V lost 4 bases, and 6 bases had no gene match. The CDR3 region has the DNA TGTGCCAGCAGCCGGACTAGCGGGTATCGCAATGAGCAGTTCTTC. Translating gives CASSRTSGYRNEQFF.

The chain has TRBV7-8 and TRBJ1-5; 7 bases align to TRBD1. CDR1 SGHVS and CDR2 FQNEAQ come from the germline V gene. This CDR3 spans 16 amino acids. The junction had 7 bases not matched to a gene; V was cut back by 5 bases and J by 0 bases. The CDR3 DNA reads TGTGCCAGCAGCCTTGACAGGGACTCTAGCAATCAGCCCCAGCATTTT. It translates to CASSLDRDSSNQPQHF.

This clone was seen only once. The chain employs TRBV27 and TRBJ2-5; 16 bases fit TRBD2. The CDR3 length is 18 residues. Trimming removed 9 bases from V and 6 bases from J; junction bases left unmatched: 16. Germline-derived CDR1 and CDR2 are MNHEY and SMNVEV (reference sequence). The CDR3 nucleotides read TGTGCCAGTTGGAAAGGGACTAGCGGGGGGGCTCCTAAGCAGACCCAGTACTTC. Translation: CASWKGTSGGAPKQTQYF.

Notes on this clone: The germline gene is not matched at one end of the junction; a read error may be the cause. The genes are TRBV18 and TRBJ2-3; 8 positions match TRBD2. This CDR3 has 14 residues. Germline CDR1 is KGHSH and CDR2 is LQKENI. CDR3 DNA: TGTGCCAGCTCACCACCGGGGGTACTAGCGGAGGGGTTTTTT. It encodes CASSPPGVLAEGFF. Based on the CDR3 plus reference TRBV18 and TRBJ2-3, the full variable domain is NAGVMQNPRHLVRRRGQEARLRCSPMKGHSHVYWYRQLPEEGLKFMVYLQKENIIDESGMPKERFSAEFPKEGPSILRIQQVVRGDSAAYFCASSPPGVLAEGFFGPGTRLTVL.

In its sample, this clone was seen once. CDR3 sequence (DNA): TGTGCCAGCAGTTCGCGACAGGGCGCAACTAATGAAAAACTGTTTTTT. Translation gives CASSSRQGATNEKLFF. The V gene is TRBV7-6, the J gene TRBJ1-4, with 7 nucleotides matching TRBD1. This CDR3 has 16 amino acids. V gave up 6 bases and J gave up 0 bases; unmatched junction bases: 7. Per germline, CDR1 SGHVS and CDR2 FNYEAQ. Supplemented by reference TRBV7-6 and TRBJ1-4, the full variable domain reads GAGVSQSPRYKVTKRGQDVALRCDPISGHVSLYWYRQALGQGPEFLTYFNYEAQQDKSGLPNDRFSAERPEGSISTLTIQRTEQRDSAMYRCASSSRQGATNEKLFFGSGTQLSVL.

The rearrangement links TRBV4-1 to TRBJ2-5; weak D call: TRBD2 (6 bases). CDR3 length: 14 residues. Germline V gene lookup returns CDR1 MGHRA and CDR2 YSYEKL. V was clipped by 1 base and J by 5 bases, with 11 bases between them. CDR3 protein: CASSQVRGSETQYF. As DNA, the CDR3 is TGCGCCAGCAGCCAAGTCCGGGGGTCTGAGACCCAGTACTTC.

The chain recombines TRBV4-1 with TRBJ2-1, with 8 bases that match TRBD2. The CDR3 consists of 18 residues. Trimming cost V 2 bases and J 1 base; bases outside gene matches: 10. Germline V gene lookup returns CDR1 MGHRA and CDR2 YSYEKL. CDR3 sequence (DNA): TGCGCCAGCAGCCAATCCTATCCAAGCGGGAGTTCCTACAATGAGCAGTTCTTC. This translates into CASSQSYPSGSSYNEQFF.

The V and J genes are TRBV5-4 and TRBJ1-2; 7 nucleotides align to TRBD1. V lost 0 bases, J lost 2 bases, and 1 base stayed unmatched. The length of the CDR3 is 14 residues. Germline lookup yields CDR1 SGHNT and CDR2 YYREEE (reference sequence). CDR3 region: CASSLDRGNYGYTF. CDR3 coding DNA: TGTGCCAGCAGCTTGGACAGGGGAAACTATGGCTACACCTTC.

The chain has TRBV6-5 and TRBJ1-2; D call uncertain. There are 15 residues in the CDR3. V lost 0 bases and J lost 6, with 14 bases in between. Germline CDR1 reads MNHEY; CDR2 reads SVGAGI. The CDR3 reads CASSYSGGGSNGYTF. CDR3 nucleotides: TGTGCCAGCAGTTACTCCGGTGGAGGGTCGAATGGCTACACCTTC.

The rearrangement uses TRBV14 and TRBJ2-1; 12 nucleotides match TRBD2. With 0 bases clipped from V and 2 bases from J, the junction kept 8 bases outside the gene matches. Germline lookup yields CDR1 SGHDN and CDR2 FVKESK. CDR3 length: 19 amino acids. CDR3 DNA sequence: TGTGCCAGCAGCCAAGAGACTAGCGGGAGAGTTGGGGCCTACAATGAGCAGTTCTTC. It codes for CASSQETSGRVGAYNEQFF.

CDR3 in amino acids: CASSQGDRLNTEAFF. The CDR3 DNA reads TGTGCCAGCAGCCAAGGGGACAGATTGAACACTGAAGCTTTCTTT. This chain joins TRBV14 and TRBJ1-1, with TRBD1 identical over 7 bases. The CDR3 runs to 15 residues. Trimming cost V 1 base and J 0 bases; bases outside gene matches: 2. In germline, CDR1 is SGHDN, CDR2 FVKESK.

The chain uses TRBV27 and TRBJ2-1; TRBD2 might be the D (6 bases). Between the trimmed V and J ends, which lost 6 bases and 5 bases, there was a span of 14 bases. Germline assignment: CDR1 MNHEY and CDR2 SMNVEV (reference sequence). CDR3 size: 14 residues. The CDR3 region is CASSPSGLHNEQFF. CDR3 in DNA: TGTGCCAGCAGCCCCTCGGGACTCCACAATGAGCAGTTCTTC.